This is a list of T cell receptor beta chains from one sample in a study of cytomegalovirus exposure and HLA in healthy donors. Sequencing was performed with immunoSEQ multiplex PCR; in TCRdb, only in-frame clones are kept and a portion is missing. The table has about 210,000 clones, approximately 77% seen once. The material sequenced was PBMCs. The receptors originated from a man between 40 and 49 years old in good health and CMV-seropositive. CDR3s include the opening cysteine and the closing phenylalanine or tryptophan. A D gene is named only where the DNA matches it firmly. Expanded clones are given a class, and other clones once, few, many or no size at all.

>TRBD1|TRBV18|TRBJ2-3|-
TGTGCCAGCTCCGGGACAGGGGCAGATACGCAGTATTTT
CASSGTGADTQYF
>-|TRBV19|TRBJ1-2|few
TGTGCCAGTTGGGATGGACTACTCGGCTACACCTTC
CASWDGLLGYTF
>-|TRBV29-1|TRBJ2-2|once
TGCAGCGTTACCCGGACTAACACCGGGGAGCTGTTTTTT
CSVTRTNTGELFF
>-|TRBV9|TRBJ2-5|few
TGTGCCAGCAGCCCCACGGGGGGTCAGGGGTATCAAGAGACCCAGTACTTC
CASSPTGGQGYQETQYF
>-|TRBV6-1|TRBJ2-7|-
TGTGCCAGCAGTGGTCTAATGGGGCTCCTTGAAGTCGGCGAGCAGTACTTC
CASSGLMGLLEVGEQYF
>-|TRBV21-1|TRBJ1-2|-
TGTGCCAGCAGCAAATGGCACAGGGAAACCTATGGCTACACCTTC
CASSKWHRETYGYTF
>TRBD1|TRBV2|TRBJ1-1|-
TGTGCCAGCATTAAGGCAGGGGGATTGAACACTGAAGCTTTCTTT
CASIKAGGLNTEAFF
>-|TRBV27|TRBJ2-7|-
TGTGCCAGCAGTTTAAGGAGGGGCGGCTACGAGCAGTACTTC
CASSLRRGGYEQYF
>TRBD1|TRBV6-1|TRBJ2-7|-
TGTGCCAGCAGTCACAGGGGACGCCTGGCCTACGAGCAGTACTTC
CASSHRGRLAYEQYF
>TRBD1|TRBV6-5|TRBJ1-5|-
TGTGCCAGCAGTCAGGGACAGTATAGCAATCAGCCCCAGCATTTT
CASSQGQYSNQPQHF
>TRBD2|TRBV5-1|TRBJ2-1|once
TGCGCCAGCAGCTTGGAGCCGGGGGGGCACAATGAGCAGTTCTTC
CASSLEPGGHNEQFF
>-|TRBV6-5|TRBJ2-7|-
TGTGCCAGCAGTGAAGCTGCGGCCTACGAGCAGTACTTC
CASSEAAAYEQYF
>-|TRBV7-9|TRBJ2-7|-
TGTGCCAGCAGCCCAGACAGTCGCTACTACGAGCAGTACTTC
CASSPDSRYYEQYF
>-|TRBV6-1|TRBJ2-5|-
TGTGCCAGCAGTGAAGCGGAAAGGAGTTTGGCGGATTACCAAGAGACCCAGTACTTC
CASSEAERSLADYQETQYF
>TRBD1|TRBV9|TRBJ1-4|once
TGTGCCAGCAGCGTAGGGGGGACAGGCCCCGAACTTTTT
CASSVGGTGPELF
>TRBD1|TRBV5-1|TRBJ2-5|-
TGCGCCAGCAGCCAGCCCGACAGGGCAGAGACCCAGTACTTC
CASSQPDRAETQYF
>-|TRBV10-3|TRBJ2-1|-
TGTGCCATCAGTGCAGGATCATCCAGCAATGAGCAGTTCTTC
CAISAGSSSNEQFF
>-|TRBV7-2|TRBJ1-4|-
TGTGCCAGCAGCTCCACCGGGTCAAACGGCGAAAAACTGTTTTTT
CASSSTGSNGEKLFF
>TRBD1|TRBV5-4|TRBJ1-2|-
TGTGCCAGCAGCTTGGACACAGGGGGCAAGTATGGCTACACCTTC
CASSLDTGGKYGYTF
>-|TRBV19|TRBJ1-2|-
TGTGCCAGTGAGACGACAGGCAGGGGAGGCTACACCTTC
CASETTGRGGYTF
>-|TRBV15|TRBJ2-3|-
TGTGCCACCAGCAGGCGTACAGGGAAAAGCACAGATACGCAGTATTTT
CATSRRTGKSTDTQYF
>TRBD1|TRBV27|TRBJ1-5|-
TGTGCCAGCAGTTCCTCCAGGGGGCCGAATCAGCCCCAGCATTTT
CASSSSRGPNQPQHF
>-|TRBV7-2|TRBJ1-1|-
TGTGCCAGCAGCTTAGGGGCCCCGCCTGAAGCTTTCTTT
CASSLGAPPEAFF
>TRBD2|TRBV7-6|TRBJ2-7|-
TGTGCCAGCAGCTTAGTCGGGGCGACGGGGAGGGGTGGCTACGAGCAGTACTTC
CASSLVGATGRGGYEQYF
>TRBD1|TRBV25-1|TRBJ1-4|few
TGTGCCAGCGGCCCGGGACAGGGAAGTGAAAAACTGTTTTTT
CASGPGQGSEKLFF
>-|TRBV6-5|TRBJ2-3|-
TGTGCCAGCAGTTACTCGCAGGGTACGCAGTATTTT
CASSYSQGTQYF
>TRBD2|TRBV28|TRBJ2-7|-
TGTGCCAGCAGTTTTTTTAGCGGGAGAGGGGAGCAGTACTTC
CASSFFSGRGEQYF
>-|TRBV28|TRBJ1-3|-
TGTGCCAGCGGACAATCTTCGGGACATAGGGGAAACACCATATATTTT
CASGQSSGHRGNTIYF
>-|TRBV6-6|TRBJ1-2|-
TGTGCCAGCGGTCTAGGGGTCATGGGGGGCTACACCTTC
CASGLGVMGGYTF
>-|TRBV5-1|TRBJ1-2|-
TGCGCCAGCAGCGCCGGGACACCGTATGGCTACACCTTC
CASSAGTPYGYTF
>TRBD1|TRBV6-1|TRBJ1-2|-
TGTGCCAGCAGTGTCACCCCCGGACAGGGGTCTTATGGCTACACCTTC
CASSVTPGQGSYGYTF
>-|TRBV7-1|TRBJ2-1|few
TGTGCCAGCAGCTCAGACTCCCGCGGGTGGACAGGGAGGGTGGCTAGCGGGGCCCGCAATGAGCAGTTCTTC
CASSSDSRGWTGRVASGARNEQFF
>-|TRBV6-6|TRBJ2-3|-
TGTGCCAGCAGATCAACAGATACGCAGTATTTT
CASRSTDTQYF
>TRBD1|TRBV28|TRBJ1-2|-
TGTGCCAGCAGCGGGACAGCTACTAACTATGGCTACACCTTC
CASSGTATNYGYTF
>TRBD1|TRBV19|TRBJ2-2|few
TGTGCCAGTAGTCCCCGACAGGGAGTTGTTCGAGGCACCGGGGAGCTGTTTTTT
CASSPRQGVVRGTGELFF
>-|TRBV6-5|TRBJ2-5|-
TGTGCCAGCAGTTACTCGCCGGAGGGGTACCAAGAGACCCAGTACTTC
CASSYSPEGYQETQYF
>TRBD1|TRBV6-5|TRBJ2-3|-
TGTGCCAGCAGTTACTTTCCGGGACAGGGAGCAGATACGCAGTATTTT
CASSYFPGQGADTQYF
>TRBD1|TRBV30|TRBJ1-2|few
TGTGCCTTTCCGGGACAGGGCTGCTATGGCTACACCTTC
CAFPGQGCYGYTF
>-|TRBV4-3|TRBJ1-4|-
TGCGCCAGCAGCCAAGAGGAGGGAACTAATGAAAAACTGTTTTTT
CASSQEEGTNEKLFF
>TRBD2|TRBV5-1|TRBJ2-7|once
TGCGCCAGCACCCCCTTTGGCGGGAGCTACGAGCAGTACTTC
CASTPFGGSYEQYF
>-|TRBV29-1|TRBJ2-2|-
TGCAGCGTTGGTCCGAGCACCGGGGAGCTGTTTTTT
CSVGPSTGELFF
>-|TRBV18|TRBJ1-1|-
TGTGCCAGCTCACCAAGGCAGGGCGCTGAAGCTTTCTTT
CASSPRQGAEAFF
>TRBD1|TRBV19|TRBJ2-7|-
TGTGCCAGCCGTCTTCGGGACAGTCCCTTTTACGAGCAGTACTTC
CASRLRDSPFYEQYF
>-|TRBV28|TRBJ1-2|-
TGTGCCAGCAGGGCTGGCACTGGCTACACCTTC
CASRAGTGYTF
>TRBD2|TRBV18|TRBJ2-3|once
TGTGCCAGCTCCCCGGGTAGCGGGGGAGATACGCAGTATTTT
CASSPGSGGDTQYF
>TRBD1|TRBV19|TRBJ1-2|-
TGTGCCAGTAGTATAGACGGACAGGGCGTGTATGGCTACACCTTC
CASSIDGQGVYGYTF
>TRBD1|TRBV25-1|TRBJ1-4|-
TGTGCCAGCAGTCCCTCCGGGGACAGGTCACAAGAAAAACTGTTTTTT
CASSPSGDRSQEKLFF
>-|TRBV19|TRBJ1-2|-
TGTGCCAGTAAGGCGGAGGCCCGCTATGGCTACACCTTC
CASKAEARYGYTF
>TRBD1|TRBV4-2|TRBJ1-1|-
TGTGCCAGCAGCCACCGACAGGGGGAAACTGAAGCTTTCTTT
CASSHRQGETEAFF
>-|TRBV4-1|TRBJ2-7|-
TGCGCCAGCAGCCAAGGGGCAGGGATTGGCCACGAGCAGTACTTC
CASSQGAGIGHEQYF
>TRBD2|TRBV7-6|TRBJ2-1|-
TGTGCCAGCAGCTTAGCAAGGACTAGCGAATTCCCCAATGAGCAGTTCTTC
CASSLARTSEFPNEQFF